The T cell receptor (beta chain) under discussion was sequenced for a study of blood T cell repertoires in COVID-19 (dated by TCRdb to the early 2020s). In terms of the full investigation: Samples covering the acute and convalescent phases of COVID-19 were provided by collaborators in the United States, Italy and Spain. The material from the prospective study consisted of cDNA or gDNA derived from T cells, B-cell-depleted T cells, or PBMCs. Subjects who had been exposed to COVID-19, were actively infected with it, or had recovered from it provided the deeply sampled blood TCRbeta repertoires that made up the dataset. The repertoires were made available in a free public database intended to serve as a resource for research on the immune response to SARS-CoV-2. The samples were drawn from two sources: the first 160 participants of the ongoing ImmuneRACE study, and 1,254 subjects contributed by 6 global collaborators. The sample metadata nearly always contained a de-identified subject ID, COVID-19 status, age in years and sex. Where available, HLA class I and class II types were taken from metadata supplied by the sample provider and were not determined by assay-based typing. What the research found in general, with its limitations: How much clinical and demographic metadata was included differed by source and by participant, and the metadata was provided uncurated.

About this clone itself: Its recognized antigen is unknown. Base qualities are not at hand, and no much larger clone is one base apart.

Each collaborating institution followed its own protocols to collect whole blood in K2EDTA tubes. For TCRbeta analysis, collaborators shipped samples as frozen whole blood, isolated PBMCs, or DNA extracted from either of those sample types. The immunoSEQ Assay, a bias-controlled multiplex PCR, was used to amplify TCRbeta CDR3 regions from genomic DNA. Regarding the original processing steps: Within the assay, amplification of reference gene primers was used to estimate how many nucleated cells each sample contained. To quantify the absolute abundance of each unique TCRbeta CDR3 rearrangement, sequence reads were collapsed and filtered. For each sample, productive Simpson clonality was calculated as the square root of Simpson's diversity index across productive rearrangements. The clones in this table, taken by TCRdb from immuneACCESS, are in-frame only. Not every clone is retained; where verified, under half of the shortfall comes from an unresolved V gene, and the cause of the rest is unknown. D and trimming were read from the DNA, whereas the V and J calls and clone size are those reported in that table. The sample profile shows about 82,000 clones; 80% of them were found once. Of the sample, about 12% falls within the top ten clones.

Sequenced: peripheral blood. This sequence was found in a woman aged 40 to 50 with active or convalescent COVID-19.

The DNA is TGTGCCAGCACCAGACTAGCGGGCACCGGGGAGCTGTTTTTT. Protein translation: CASTRLAGTGELFF. This chain joins TRBV2 to TRBJ2-2; TRBD2 aligns with 10 central bases. V is pruned by 7 bases and J by 4 bases, leaving 3 bases of the junction without a gene match. CDR1 and CDR2 are drawn from the germline V gene: SNHLY, FYNNEI. The CDR3 goes from the cysteine to the phenylalanine over 14 residues. Of the read, only the CDR3 DNA is kept; its 42 bases are in frame from base 1.